The 11 T cell receptor beta chains below were found in one sample sequenced in a study of regulatory T cells in long-lasting Graves disease. The time point here: newly diagnosed GD, antithyroid drugs for less than 3 months. The TCR library was made from RNA extracted from PBMCs. Combining iRepertoire HTBI primers with Arm-PCR of CDR3 regions, the authors built TCR beta libraries. MiXCR, run by TCRdb on the multiplex PCR reads, gives a single entry per CDR3 protein. Of a few hundred thousand distinct CDR3 sequences in the sample, 15% to 20% were seen once. The sample was also linked to a second study, of T cells in Graves' hyperthyroidism and ophthalmopathy.

This sample comprised peripheral blood mononuclear cells (PBMCs), obtained at new diagnosis, from a patient treated with antithyroid drugs. The receptor set was obtained from a woman between 18 and 30 years old with Graves disease.

This clonotype was counted ten times or more. The V and J genes are TRBV27 and TRBJ2-5, with 8 bases that match TRBD1. Germline V gene sequence: CDR1 MNHEY, CDR2 SMNVEV (reference sequence). The trim removed 5 bases at V and 3 bases at J, leaving 5 bases unmatched. The CDR3 loop spans 14 amino acids. CDR3 loop: CASSHGQGEETQYF. CDR3 in DNA: TGTGCCAGCAGTCATGGACAGGGCGAAGAGACCCAGTACTTC.

This clonotype was observed a handful of times. The chain uses TRBV20-1 and TRBJ2-7, with D tentatively TRBD2 (6 bases). Germline lookup yields CDR1 DFQATT and CDR2 SNEGSKA (reference sequence). V was clipped by 3 bases and J by 0 bases, with 12 bases between them. CDR3 size: 14 residues. Here the CDR3 reads CSARGLSFSYEQYF. The CDR3 DNA reads TGCAGTGCTAGGGGACTCTCCTTCTCCTACGAGCAGTACTTC.

In the case of this clonotype: A much more abundant neighbour one base away suggests this may be a read error. As DNA, the CDR3 is TGTGCCAGCAGCTTAGCGACAGGGGCAGGCGGCAACACCTTC. As protein: CASSLATGAGGNTF. V gene TRBV9 combines with J gene TRBJ1-2, with TRBD1 matching 8 bases. The CDR3 contains 14 residues. The germline gives CDR1 SGDLS, CDR2 YYNGEE. V lost 4 bases to trimming and J lost 12 bases; unmatched junction nucleotides: 14.

A note on this clonotype: A much more abundant neighbour one base away suggests this may be a read error. V and J are TRBV5-1 and TRBJ2-7; D is ambiguous. Between the trimmed V and J ends, which lost 9 bases and 4 bases, there was a span of 11 bases. The V gene's germline CDR1 is SGHRS and CDR2 YFSETQ. The CDR3 is 11 residues long. The CDR3 protein is CANSQPYEQYF. In DNA form, the CDR3 reads TGCGCCAACAGTCAGCCGTACGAGCAGTACTTC.

This clonotype was seen repeatedly, ten times or more. This rearrangement joins TRBV5-1 to TRBJ2-5; the D is unclear. The length of the CDR3 is 13 residues. Per germline, CDR1 SGHRS and CDR2 YFSETQ. V was shortened by 0 bases and J by 5 bases, with 8 bases between the two germline ends. The CDR3 is CASSLDSLETQYF. The CDR3 bases are TGCGCCAGCAGCTTGGATAGCTTGGAGACCCAGTACTTC. Full variable domain (rest looked up from reference TRBV5-1 and TRBJ2-5): KAGVTQTPRYLIKTRGQQVTLSCSPISGHRSVSWYQQTPGQGLQFLFEYFSETQRNKGNFPGRFSGRQFSNSRSEMNVSTLELGDSALYLCASSLDSLETQYFGPGTRLLVL.

In this sample, this clonotype turned up many times. J is TRBJ1-2 and V is TRBV30; possibly TRBD1 for D (5 bases). CDR1 GTSNPN and CDR2 SVGIG come from the germline V gene (reference sequence). With 3 bases removed from V and 8 bases from J, the gap between germline ends came to 19 bases. This CDR3 has 14 amino acids. CDR3 in DNA: TGTGCCTGGAGCCTCTCCCGTCGGGGCGGCGGCTACACCTTC. Translated: CAWSLSRRGGGYTF.

The rearrangement joins TRBV7-9 to TRBJ1-6, with D possibly matching TRBD1 (6 bases). The V end lost 5 bases, the J end lost 7 bases, and 9 bases lay between the germline ends. The germline V gene has CDR1 SEHNR and CDR2 FQNEAQ (reference sequence). CDR3 length equals 13 residues. CDR3 amino acids: CASSRTENSPLHF. CDR3 DNA: TGTGCCAGCAGCCGGACAGAGAATTCACCCCTCCACTTT. Full variable domain (outside the CDR3, taken from reference TRBV7-9 and TRBJ1-6): DTGVSQNPRHKITKRGQNVTFRCDPISEHNRLYWYRQTLGQGPEFLTYFQNEAQLEKSRLLSDRFSAERPKGSFSTLEIQRTEQGDSAMYLCASSRTENSPLHFGNGTRLTVT.

The gene calls are TRBV29-1 and TRBJ2-1; possible D gene TRBD1, 5 bases. V was trimmed by 1 base and J by 3 bases, leaving 13 bases between them. The CDR3 is 15 residues long. Per the germline V gene, CDR1 is SQVTM and CDR2 is ANQGSEA. CDR3 bases: TGCAGCGTTGAAGGATTAGGGGAAAACTACAATGAGCAGTTCTTC. Protein: CSVEGLGENYNEQFF.

This clonotype appeared many times. The chain joins TRBV2 to TRBJ1-5; D gene uncertain. V lost 1 base and J 2 bases, leaving 3 bases between the germline ends. Germline CDR1 reads SNHLY; CDR2 reads FYNNEI. The CDR3 spans 13 residues. CDR3 in amino acids: CASSEEGNQPQHF. Here the CDR3 DNA reads TGTGCCAGCAGTGAAGAGGGCAATCAGCCCCAGCATTTT.

The chain is built from TRBV6-5 and TRBJ1-2; no firm D call. This CDR3 is built from 13 residues. Germline V lookup: CDR1 MNHEY, CDR2 SVGAGI. Trimming shortened V by 4 bases and J by 1 base, and 7 bases separated the two germline ends. The CDR3 spells CASSLNSNYGYTF. DNA for the CDR3: TGTGCCAGCAGTTTAAACAGTAACTATGGCTACACCTTC.

The J gene is TRBJ2-3, the V gene TRBV6-2 or TRBV6-3; D unresolved. The CDR3 extends over 14 amino acids. CDR1 is MNHEY and CDR2 is SVGEGT in the germline V gene. V lost 2 bases, J lost 4 bases, and 10 bases lay in between. The CDR3 protein is CASSYIGRADTQYF. The CDR3 region has the DNA TGTGCCAGCAGTTACATAGGAAGAGCAGATACGCAGTATTTT.